This TCR beta chain was retrieved from a study of PD-L1 blockade in urothelial cancer. For the study at large: Of 29 patients, some 24 were males with bladder-origin urothelial cancer. In tumor samples, T cells numbered a median of roughly 1,500.

It was with amplified housekeeping genes that FFPE tumor DNA was quantified. The data were produced by immunoSEQ multiplex PCR, yet TCRdb's version contains in-frame clones alone and is incomplete. The sample shows some 2,600 clones, 30% to 40% of them seen only once. The cohort comprised individuals with locally advanced or metastatic urothelial carcinoma. Sequenced here: tumor tissue, sampled before atezolizumab (anti-PD-L1) treatment. The sequence came from a man aged 65 to 79 with urothelial cancer.

CDR3 sequence (DNA): TGTGCCAGCAGCTTGGGACAGGGGGCGGGTGAGCAGTACTTC. As protein: CASSLGQGAGEQYF. The chain uses TRBV7-6 and TRBJ2-7; TRBD1 matches 12 bases. The CDR3 spans 14 residues. The J segment lost 7 bases and the V segment lost 3 bases, leaving 4 bases of the junction unmatched. Germline-derived CDR1 and CDR2 are SGHVS and FNYEAQ. The variable domain in full, with the rest retrieved from reference TRBV7-6 and TRBJ2-7, is GAGVSQSPRYKVTKRGQDVALRCDPISGHVSLYWYRQALGQGPEFLTYFNYEAQQDKSGLPNDRFSAERPEGSISTLTIQRTEQRDSAMYRCASSLGQGAGEQYFGPGTRLTVT.